A selection of T cell receptor beta chains follows, all from one sample in a study of graft-versus-host responses after intestinal transplantation. Libraries were prepared by immunoSEQ multiplex PCR; TCRdb keeps only in-frame clonotypes and omits some of them. The data hold 20,000 or so clones, with approximately 86% observed a single time. The sample consisted of bone marrow, taken just under 130 days after transplant. All receptors derive from a human patient who received an intestinal transplant, so some T cells may come from the graft donor. Both conserved end residues are part of each CDR3. Fields, in order: CDR3 DNA, CDR3 protein, D gene, clone size, J gene, V gene. The D gene is left open where the match is weak. For some rows the clone size is stated as once, few or many, or as a class when expanded; others skip it.

CDR3 DNA: TGTGCCAGCAGCTTCAACCGCCGGGGGGCAGTTGGAAACACCATATATTTT; CDR3 protein: CASSFNRRGAVGNTIYF; D gene: -; clone size: -; J gene: TRBJ1-3; V gene: TRBV5-8
CDR3 DNA: TGTGCCAGCAGCCAAGATAGCGGGAGTTACAATGAGCAGTTCTTC; CDR3 protein: CASSQDSGSYNEQFF; D gene: TRBD2; clone size: -; J gene: TRBJ2-1; V gene: TRBV4-2
CDR3 DNA: TGTGCCAGCAGCTTAGGGACACTCGGCTATGGCTACACCTTC; CDR3 protein: CASSLGTLGYGYTF; D gene: -; clone size: -; J gene: TRBJ1-2; V gene: TRBV7-9
CDR3 DNA: TGTGCCAGCACAGGGGACGGCAAGATTTATCAGCCCCAGCATTTT; CDR3 protein: CASTGDGKIYQPQHF; D gene: -; clone size: once; J gene: TRBJ1-5; V gene: TRBV6-1
CDR3 DNA: TGTGCTAGTGGCCCAGGGAACACTGAAGCTTTCTTT; CDR3 protein: CASGPGNTEAFF; D gene: -; clone size: -; J gene: TRBJ1-1; V gene: TRBV12-5
CDR3 DNA: TGCGCCAGCAGCCCGGGCCCGGGGGACACTGAAGCTTTCTTT; CDR3 protein: CASSPGPGDTEAFF; D gene: -; clone size: -; J gene: TRBJ1-1; V gene: TRBV4-1
CDR3 DNA: TGTGCCAGTAGTGATCCGGGACTCGACGCGTCCGAGACCCAGTACTTC; CDR3 protein: CASSDPGLDASETQYF; D gene: -; clone size: -; J gene: TRBJ2-5; V gene: TRBV19
CDR3 DNA: TGTGCCAGCAGTGAAACAGCGGGGGGGCTGGAGACCCAGTACTTC; CDR3 protein: CASSETAGGLETQYF; D gene: TRBD2; clone size: -; J gene: TRBJ2-5; V gene: TRBV6-4
CDR3 DNA: TGTGCCAGCAGTTACCCCGGCTGGAGTAACACCGGGGAGCTGTTTTTT; CDR3 protein: CASSYPGWSNTGELFF; D gene: -; clone size: -; J gene: TRBJ2-2; V gene: TRBV6-5
CDR3 DNA: TGTGCCAGCAGCTTAGGGCAGAACTATGGCTACACCTTC; CDR3 protein: CASSLGQNYGYTF; D gene: -; clone size: -; J gene: TRBJ1-2; V gene: TRBV7-9
CDR3 DNA: TGTGCCAGTAGTATCGGGCCAGGGGATACAGATACGCAGTATTTT; CDR3 protein: CASSIGPGDTDTQYF; D gene: -; clone size: -; J gene: TRBJ2-3; V gene: TRBV19
CDR3 DNA: TGCGCCAGCAGCTTGGGAGGCCTGGGGAGCCAAGAGACCCAGTACTTC; CDR3 protein: CASSLGGLGSQETQYF; D gene: -; clone size: -; J gene: TRBJ2-5; V gene: TRBV5-1
CDR3 DNA: TGTGCCACCAACCCTAATCCTTGGGGAGCTTTCTTT; CDR3 protein: CATNPNPWGAFF; D gene: -; clone size: -; J gene: TRBJ1-1; V gene: TRBV6-6
CDR3 DNA: TGTGCCAGCAGTTACTCGAATGGCGCGGATTCGCGGTTCTTC; CDR3 protein: CASSYSNGADSRFF; D gene: -; clone size: -; J gene: TRBJ2-1; V gene: TRBV6-5
CDR3 DNA: TGTGCCAGCAGTCGACTCGACGGGGAGGACGAGCAGTACTTC; CDR3 protein: CASSRLDGEDEQYF; D gene: -; clone size: -; J gene: TRBJ2-7; V gene: TRBV28
CDR3 DNA: TGCGCCAGCAGCCGACAGGGGACGGAGACCCAGTACTTC; CDR3 protein: CASSRQGTETQYF; D gene: TRBD1; clone size: once; J gene: TRBJ2-5; V gene: TRBV5-1
CDR3 DNA: TGTGCCAGCACCTTCCCCCCACGGCGGGAGACCCAGTACTTC; CDR3 protein: CASTFPPRRETQYF; D gene: -; clone size: -; J gene: TRBJ2-5; V gene: TRBV7-3
CDR3 DNA: TGTGCCAGCGCCGACGGTGGCTTGCTAGATACGCAGTATTTT; CDR3 protein: CASADGGLLDTQYF; D gene: -; clone size: -; J gene: TRBJ2-3; V gene: TRBV27
CDR3 DNA: TGCGCCAGCAGCTCGAGCCAAGAGACCCAGTACTTC; CDR3 protein: CASSSSQETQYF; D gene: -; clone size: -; J gene: TRBJ2-5; V gene: TRBV5-1
CDR3 DNA: TGCAGCGTGGACGGACAGGAGGGGGCCTACAATGAGCAGTTCTTC; CDR3 protein: CSVDGQEGAYNEQFF; D gene: -; clone size: -; J gene: TRBJ2-1; V gene: TRBV29-1
CDR3 DNA: TGTGCCAGCAGCAAAGACAGGTCTCTTAAGGGGAGCAATCAGCCCCAGCATTTT; CDR3 protein: CASSKDRSLKGSNQPQHF; D gene: -; clone size: -; J gene: TRBJ1-5; V gene: TRBV21-1
CDR3 DNA: TGTGCCAGCAGCGTAGTAAGTCTAGCGGGAGGGCCTTCGGATACGCAGTATTTT; CDR3 protein: CASSVVSLAGGPSDTQYF; D gene: TRBD2; clone size: -; J gene: TRBJ2-3; V gene: TRBV9
CDR3 DNA: TGTGCCAGCAGTGTCGGGACTAGCGGGAGTTATGAGCAGTTCTTC; CDR3 protein: CASSVGTSGSYEQFF; D gene: TRBD2; clone size: few; J gene: TRBJ2-1; V gene: TRBV6-5
CDR3 DNA: TGTGCCAGCAGCCGTACAGGGTACGGGACTGAAGCTTTCTTT; CDR3 protein: CASSRTGYGTEAFF; D gene: -; clone size: -; J gene: TRBJ1-1; V gene: TRBV6-1
CDR3 DNA: TGTGCCAGCAGCGGCGTTGTAGCCTACACAATTCGCACTGAAGCTTTCTTT; CDR3 protein: CASSGVVAYTIRTEAFF; D gene: -; clone size: -; J gene: TRBJ1-1; V gene: TRBV21-1
CDR3 DNA: TGTGCCAGCAGTGTCCTGGGACAAAGGGGGCGTGAAGCTTTCTTT; CDR3 protein: CASSVLGQRGREAFF; D gene: TRBD1; clone size: -; J gene: TRBJ1-1; V gene: TRBV28
CDR3 DNA: TGTGCTAGTGGTTTGGTATCCGGGGGGAAGGGCTACGAGCAGTACTTC; CDR3 protein: CASGLVSGGKGYEQYF; D gene: TRBD2; clone size: -; J gene: TRBJ2-7; V gene: TRBV12-5
CDR3 DNA: TGTGCCAGCAGTTACTCCGCCAGACACCAAGAGACCCAGTACTTC; CDR3 protein: CASSYSARHQETQYF; D gene: -; clone size: -; J gene: TRBJ2-5; V gene: TRBV27
CDR3 DNA: TGTGCCTGGAGTGGTGGGGGGGGCAAAAACATTCAGTACTTC; CDR3 protein: CAWSGGGGKNIQYF; D gene: TRBD2; clone size: -; J gene: TRBJ2-4; V gene: TRBV30
CDR3 DNA: TGCGCCAGCAGCTTCGGGACTAGCGGGAGCTCTGGTGGTGAGCAGTACTTC; CDR3 protein: CASSFGTSGSSGGEQYF; D gene: TRBD2; clone size: -; J gene: TRBJ2-7; V gene: TRBV5-1
CDR3 DNA: TGTGCCAGCAGTGGACCCTACAGGAACACTGAAGCTTTCTTT; CDR3 protein: CASSGPYRNTEAFF; D gene: -; clone size: -; J gene: TRBJ1-1; V gene: TRBV2
CDR3 DNA: TGTGCCTGGAGTGTACAAGGCGGGGGATCCTCCTATAATTCACCCCTCCACTTT; CDR3 protein: CAWSVQGGGSSYNSPLHF; D gene: -; clone size: -; J gene: TRBJ1-6; V gene: TRBV30
CDR3 DNA: TGTGCCAGCAGTTCCGAACAAGCGCGGGGTCAGCCCCAGCATTTT; CDR3 protein: CASSSEQARGQPQHF; D gene: -; clone size: -; J gene: TRBJ1-5; V gene: TRBV4-2
CDR3 DNA: TGCGCCAGCAGTCAACCGAAAATCTTAGGACAGGGCGGGGGATTCCAAGAGACCCAGTACTTC; CDR3 protein: CASSQPKILGQGGGFQETQYF; D gene: -; clone size: once; J gene: TRBJ2-5; V gene: TRBV23-1
CDR3 DNA: TGCGCCAGCAGCCAAAACAGGGACAGGGGGCACGAGCAGTACTTC; CDR3 protein: CASSQNRDRGHEQYF; D gene: TRBD1; clone size: -; J gene: TRBJ2-7; V gene: TRBV4-1
CDR3 DNA: TGTGCCAGCAGTGATGGGGGGACATCGGCAGGGCCTTCCTACGAGCAGTACTTC; CDR3 protein: CASSDGGTSAGPSYEQYF; D gene: -; clone size: once; J gene: TRBJ2-7; V gene: TRBV2
CDR3 DNA: TGTGCCAGCTACGATGACAGGATAGAGGAAGAGACCCAGTACTTC; CDR3 protein: CASYDDRIEEETQYF; D gene: -; clone size: -; J gene: TRBJ2-5; V gene: TRBV28
CDR3 DNA: TGTGCCAGCAGCCCTCAAGAGACCCAGTACTTC; CDR3 protein: CASSPQETQYF; D gene: -; clone size: -; J gene: TRBJ2-5; V gene: TRBV11-2
CDR3 DNA: TGTGCCACCTCCCGGACAGTCTACGAGCAGTACTTC; CDR3 protein: CATSRTVYEQYF; D gene: -; clone size: -; J gene: TRBJ2-7; V gene: TRBV5-6
CDR3 DNA: TGTGCCAGCAGTGACGGACTAGCTACAGATACGCAGTATTTT; CDR3 protein: CASSDGLATDTQYF; D gene: TRBD2; clone size: -; J gene: TRBJ2-3; V gene: TRBV6-4
CDR3 DNA: TGTGCCAGCAGCTTGGCAGGGCGTGGCTACACCTTC; CDR3 protein: CASSLAGRGYTF; D gene: -; clone size: -; J gene: TRBJ1-2; V gene: TRBV7-9
CDR3 DNA: TGTGCCAGCAGCCCCTACGCGGGGGCTTCTGAAGCTTTCTTT; CDR3 protein: CASSPYAGASEAFF; D gene: -; clone size: -; J gene: TRBJ1-1; V gene: TRBV11-3
CDR3 DNA: TGTGCCAGCAGCGCCCACGGGGGTGGTGTAGACTCACCCCTCCACTTT; CDR3 protein: CASSAHGGGVDSPLHF; D gene: -; clone size: few; J gene: TRBJ1-6; V gene: TRBV9
CDR3 DNA: TGTGCCAGCAGTTACAGGTTGAACACTGAAGCTTTCTTT; CDR3 protein: CASSYRLNTEAFF; D gene: -; clone size: -; J gene: TRBJ1-1; V gene: TRBV6-5
CDR3 DNA: TGTGCCAGCAGCAAAGGCTCAGGTCCAACCTACGAGCAGTACTTC; CDR3 protein: CASSKGSGPTYEQYF; D gene: -; clone size: -; J gene: TRBJ2-7; V gene: TRBV21-1
CDR3 DNA: TGTGCCAGCAGCCTAGTCACGAGGGGCGGGGTGAACACTGAAGCTTTCTTT; CDR3 protein: CASSLVTRGGVNTEAFF; D gene: -; clone size: -; J gene: TRBJ1-1; V gene: TRBV21-1
CDR3 DNA: TGTGCCGGAGGATTGGTGGGGACTGGGGCCAACGTCCTGACTTTC; CDR3 protein: CAGGLVGTGANVLTF; D gene: -; clone size: -; J gene: TRBJ2-6; V gene: TRBV2